A selection of T cell receptor beta chains follows, all from one sample in a study of beta chain features in type 1 diabetes. Sequencing used immunoSEQ multiplex PCR; TCRdb keeps in-frame clones, though not all of them. Of more than 250,000 clones listed, about 15% are singletons. Sequencing was done on a sample of naive CD4+ T cells from blood. All receptors come from a man between 18 and 35 years old with type 1 diabetes. Each CDR3 is given with its conserved first and last residue. Fields, in order: D gene, J gene, clone size, V gene, CDR3 protein, CDR3 DNA. A D gene is named only where the DNA matches it firmly. Rows give clone size only sometimes, using once, few, many, or a class for an expanded clone.

TRBD1	TRBJ2-5	few	TRBV7-8	CASSLSTGGWETQYF	TGTGCCAGCAGCCTCTCGACAGGGGGCTGGGAGACCCAGTACTTC
.	TRBJ2-7	.	TRBV13	CASSPRGGVGRSYEQYF	TGTGCCAGCAGCCCTCGGGGTGGGGTAGGACGCTCCTACGAGCAGTACTTC
.	TRBJ1-1	few	TRBV10-3	CATQGGAANTEAFF	TGTGCCACGCAGGGTGGGGCAGCCAACACTGAAGCTTTCTTT
.	TRBJ2-4	.	TRBV28	CASSLGHTWTTVGIQYF	TGTGCCAGCAGTTTAGGACATACCTGGACCACCGTTGGCATTCAGTACTTC
TRBD2	TRBJ2-6	once	TRBV28	CASSLWSGGGRPSGANVLTF	TGTGCCAGCAGTTTATGGTCCGGCGGGGGTCGTCCCTCTGGGGCCAACGTCCTGACTTTC
TRBD1	TRBJ2-5	.	TRBV6-6	CASSRPSTGGIETQYF	TGTGCCAGCAGCCGACCTTCGACAGGGGGTATAGAGACCCAGTACTTC
.	TRBJ2-7	few	TRBV30	CAWNTGQYEQYF	TGTGCCTGGAATACTGGACAGTACGAGCAGTACTTC
TRBD1	TRBJ2-7	.	TRBV5-6	CASSRGQLSYEQYF	TGTGCCAGCAGCAGGGGACAGCTCTCCTACGAGCAGTACTTC
TRBD1	TRBJ2-1	.	TRBV30	CAWSFGQGGNEQFF	TGTGCCTGGAGTTTCGGACAGGGTGGGAATGAGCAGTTCTTC
TRBD2	TRBJ2-7	.	TRBV6-5	CASSYWTSGSYEQYF	TGTGCCAGCAGTTACTGGACTAGCGGATCCTACGAGCAGTACTTC
TRBD1	TRBJ2-7	few	TRBV28	CASSLSGTGKVGEQYF	TGTGCCAGCAGTTTATCCGGGACAGGGAAAGTCGGCGAGCAGTACTTC
.	TRBJ2-7	few	TRBV6-1	CASRNMIEQYF	TGTGCCAGCAGAAACATGATCGAGCAGTACTTC
TRBD2	TRBJ2-3	.	TRBV29-1	CSGRLAGLADTQYF	TGCAGCGGTCGACTAGCGGGGTTGGCAGATACGCAGTATTTT
.	TRBJ2-3	.	TRBV7-2	CASSLASGKGRTHTDTQYF	TGTGCCAGCAGCTTAGCTAGCGGCAAAGGTCGGACACACACAGATACGCAGTATTTT
.	TRBJ2-5	.	TRBV2	CASRGEQETQYF	TGTGCCAGTCGGGGTGAACAAGAGACCCAGTACTTC
.	TRBJ1-3	few	TRBV30	CAWTDTLSGNTIYF	TGTGCCTGGACGGACACCCTCTCTGGAAACACCATATATTTT
.	TRBJ2-5	.	TRBV5-8	CASSLAGRETQYF	TGTGCCAGCAGCTTGGCCGGTCGCGAGACCCAGTACTTC
.	TRBJ2-3	few	TRBV7-2	CASSSTRDTQYF	TGTGCCAGCAGCTCCACCAGGGATACGCAGTATTTT
TRBD2	TRBJ2-5	few	TRBV5-4	CASSSSGSWETQYF	TGTGCCAGCAGTTCTAGCGGGAGTTGGGAGACCCAGTACTTC
.	TRBJ1-5	.	TRBV5-1	CASSLDSAYQPQHF	TGCGCCAGCAGCTTGGATTCCGCGTATCAGCCCCAGCATTTT
TRBD1	TRBJ2-5	.	TRBV5-4	CASSSPGQGEETQYF	TGTGCCAGCAGCTCCCCGGGACAGGGCGAAGAGACCCAGTACTTC
TRBD2	TRBJ2-3	.	TRBV27	CASSFWGLAFSTDTQYF	TGTGCCAGCAGTTTTTGGGGACTAGCGTTTAGCACAGATACGCAGTATTTT
.	TRBJ2-3	.	TRBV10-3	CATGDRPSTDTQYF	TGTGCCACCGGAGACAGGCCTAGCACAGATACGCAGTATTTT
.	TRBJ1-6	few	TRBV20-1	CSARNSSPLHF	TGCAGTGCCCGAAATAGTTCACCCCTCCACTTT
.	TRBJ2-1	.	TRBV7-8	CASSWGGPEQFF	TGTGCCAGCAGCTGGGGGGGCCCTGAGCAGTTCTTC
.	TRBJ2-4	few	TRBV2	CASSEDDFSQYF	TGTGCCAGCAGTGAAGATGACTTTTCTCAGTACTTC
.	TRBJ2-3	.	TRBV5-1	CASSVLDSADTQYF	TGCGCCAGCAGCGTTCTAGATTCGGCAGATACGCAGTATTTT
TRBD1	TRBJ1-2	.	TRBV19	CAGTTGGSGYTF	TGTGCCGGGACGACAGGGGGCAGTGGCTACACCTTC
.	TRBJ1-2	.	TRBV20-1	CSARDAVGYTF	TGCAGTGCTAGAGACGCAGTTGGCTACACCTTC
.	TRBJ2-2	.	TRBV18	CASSPMNTGELFF	TGTGCCAGCTCACCTATGAACACCGGGGAGCTGTTTTTT
TRBD2	TRBJ2-1	few	TRBV9	CASSTVLAGEQFF	TGTGCCAGCAGCACCGTCCTAGCGGGAGAGCAGTTCTTC
.	TRBJ1-1	.	TRBV19	CASSRGDTEAFF	TGTGCCAGCAGTCGGGGGGATACTGAAGCTTTCTTT
.	TRBJ2-7	.	TRBV7-7	CAGTVAEPPYEQYF	TGTGCCGGCACGGTAGCGGAGCCCCCCTACGAGCAGTACTTC
.	TRBJ2-5	few	TRBV28	CASSLAGRKETQYF	TGTGCCAGCAGTTTAGCTGGCAGAAAAGAGACCCAGTACTTC
.	TRBJ1-4	.	TRBV5-6	CASSWTVDEKLFF	TGTGCCAGCAGCTGGACAGTCGATGAAAAACTGTTTTTT
.	TRBJ1-2	few	TRBV29-1	CSVEERAGLWGYTF	TGCAGCGTTGAAGAACGTGCGGGGTTGTGGGGCTACACCTTC
.	TRBJ2-7	few	TRBV27	CAGVERDLNYEQYF	TGTGCCGGGGTGGAGAGGGACTTAAATTACGAGCAGTACTTC
.	TRBJ2-4	.	TRBV28	CASSSPGGSGDIQYF	TGTGCCAGCAGTTCTCCAGGCGGGTCGGGTGACATTCAGTACTTC
.	TRBJ2-7	.	TRBV6-5	CASSNLTGWSYEQYF	TGTGCCAGCAGCAATTTAACAGGGTGGAGCTACGAGCAGTACTTC
TRBD1	TRBJ1-2	.	TRBV7-9	CASSLAEQGNYGYTF	TGTGCCAGCAGCTTAGCCGAACAGGGGAACTATGGCTACACCTTC
TRBD2	TRBJ2-7	.	TRBV20-1	CSASGRAEQYF	TGCAGTGCTAGCGGGAGGGCGGAGCAGTACTTC
.	TRBJ1-2	.	TRBV28	CASSSFYYGYTF	TGTGCCAGCAGCTCTTTTTACTATGGCTACACCTTC
TRBD2	TRBJ2-7	few	TRBV5-1	CASSLDSGRRNEQYF	TGCGCCAGCAGCTTGGATAGCGGGAGGAGGAACGAGCAGTACTTC
.	TRBJ1-1	few	TRBV19	CASSPALGNTEAFF	TGTGCCAGTAGCCCGGCCCTAGGTAACACTGAAGCTTTCTTT
TRBD2	TRBJ2-3	.	TRBV5-1	CASSLTSGGAPDTQYF	TGCGCCAGCAGCTTAACTAGCGGGGGGGCCCCAGATACGCAGTATTTT
TRBD2	TRBJ2-1	once	TRBV7-8	CASSSLYLGTNNEQFF	TGTGCCAGCAGCTCTTTGTACCTCGGGACTAACAATGAGCAGTTCTTC
.	TRBJ1-1	few	TRBV7-9	CASSLDRNTEAFF	TGTGCCAGCAGCTTAGACAGGAACACTGAAGCTTTCTTT
.	TRBJ2-7	few	TRBV10-3	CAIRGTLNGEQYF	TGTGCCATCAGAGGGACACTGAACGGGGAGCAGTACTTC
.	TRBJ2-2	.	TRBV30	CAWIALVNTGELFF	TGTGCCTGGATAGCACTTGTGAACACCGGGGAGCTGTTTTTT
TRBD2	TRBJ2-7	few	TRBV28	CASKIRWTGGPHEQYF	TGTGCCAGCAAAATACGATGGACGGGAGGGCCCCACGAGCAGTACTTC
TRBD1	TRBJ1-4	once	TRBV5-1	CASSDLGQAIATNEKLFF	TGCGCCAGCTCCGACCTGGGACAGGCGATTGCAACTAATGAAAAACTGTTTTTT
.	TRBJ2-1	few	TRBV5-1	CASSLSSLSYNEQFF	TGCGCCAGCAGCTTGTCTAGTCTCTCCTACAATGAGCAGTTCTTC
.	TRBJ2-7	few	TRBV28	CASSSLGRSYEQYF	TGTGCCAGCAGTAGCCTGGGGCGCTCCTACGAGCAGTACTTC
TRBD1	TRBJ2-7	.	TRBV6-6	CASSRTGNYEQYF	TGTGCCAGCAGTAGGACAGGCAACTACGAGCAGTACTTC
.	TRBJ1-2	.	TRBV5-1	CASREQGWDYGYTF	TGCGCCAGCAGGGAGCAGGGGTGGGACTATGGCTACACCTTC
.	TRBJ2-5	few	TRBV5-5	CASSFDSSQETQYF	TGTGCCAGCAGCTTTGACAGTTCTCAAGAGACCCAGTACTTC
TRBD1	TRBJ1-2	.	TRBV15	CATSRGGQESRGYTF	TGTGCCACCAGCAGAGGGGGACAGGAATCTCGTGGCTACACCTTC
.	TRBJ1-2	few	TRBV10-3	CAISGGDGKANYGYTF	TGTGCCATCAGTGGGGGGGATGGAAAAGCTAACTATGGCTACACCTTC
TRBD2	TRBJ2-1	few	TRBV9	CASSERLASYNEQFF	TGTGCCAGCAGCGAAAGACTAGCATCCTACAATGAGCAGTTCTTC